This is a list of T cell receptor beta chains from one sample in a study of radiation and T cells in renal cell carcinoma. Sequencing was performed with immunoSEQ multiplex PCR; in TCRdb, only in-frame clones are kept and a portion is missing. The sample records tens of thousands of clones, about 80% being singletons. The sequencing here drew on blood, taken from a patient whose treatment included radiotherapy and nephrectomy. These receptors were collected from a woman in her 70s with renal cell carcinoma. Both conserved end residues are part of each CDR3. The order of the fields is V gene, clone size, D gene, J gene, CDR3 DNA, CDR3 protein. D genes are given only for firm matches. Clone sizes are given selectively: once, few, many, or a class where the clone is expanded.

v_call: TRBV4-1
clone_size: NA
d_call: NA
j_call: TRBJ2-1
cdr3_nt: TGCGCCAGCAGCCAAGTACACGGGACCACTTACAATGAGCAGTTCTTC
cdr3_aa: CASSQVHGTTYNEQFF

v_call: TRBV5-5
clone_size: many
d_call: NA
j_call: TRBJ2-7
cdr3_nt: TGTGCCAGCAGCACGGGACACGGGGAACTCTACGAGCAGTACTTC
cdr3_aa: CASSTGHGELYEQYF

v_call: TRBV5-6
clone_size: NA
d_call: NA
j_call: TRBJ2-3
cdr3_nt: TGTGCCAGCAGCTTGGCCTCGGGAAGGGCCAGCACAGATACGCAGTATTTT
cdr3_aa: CASSLASGRASTDTQYF

v_call: TRBV5-1
clone_size: NA
d_call: NA
j_call: TRBJ2-3
cdr3_nt: TGCGCCAGCAGCTTGTGGTTCAGGGGGGTGTCAGATACGCAGTATTTT
cdr3_aa: CASSLWFRGVSDTQYF

v_call: TRBV6-1
clone_size: NA
d_call: TRBD2
j_call: TRBJ2-7
cdr3_nt: TGTGCCAGCACAGGACTAGCGGGATACGAGCAGTACTTC
cdr3_aa: CASTGLAGYEQYF

v_call: TRBV6-1
clone_size: NA
d_call: NA
j_call: TRBJ2-1
cdr3_nt: TGTGCCAGCAGTGAAGCAAGGGGATCCTACAATGAGCAGTTCTTC
cdr3_aa: CASSEARGSYNEQFF

v_call: TRBV27
clone_size: NA
d_call: NA
j_call: TRBJ1-1
cdr3_nt: TGTGCCAGCATCAAACTGGGGGGGGGCCCGAACACTGAAGCTTTCTTT
cdr3_aa: CASIKLGGGPNTEAFF

v_call: TRBV6-6
clone_size: NA
d_call: NA
j_call: TRBJ1-5
cdr3_nt: TGTGCCAGCAGTTCGTCGGACCAGCCCCAGCATTTT
cdr3_aa: CASSSSDQPQHF

v_call: TRBV7-9
clone_size: once
d_call: NA
j_call: TRBJ2-3
cdr3_nt: TGTGCCAGCAGCTTCGTCACAGATACGCAGTATTTT
cdr3_aa: CASSFVTDTQYF

v_call: TRBV7-2
clone_size: NA
d_call: NA
j_call: TRBJ2-2
cdr3_nt: TGTGCCAGCAGAAAAGGGGCCGCCGGGGAGCTGTTTTTT
cdr3_aa: CASRKGAAGELFF

v_call: TRBV9
clone_size: NA
d_call: TRBD1
j_call: TRBJ2-3
cdr3_nt: TGTGCCAGCAGCGCACGACAGGGGGGGATCACAGATACGCAGTATTTT
cdr3_aa: CASSARQGGITDTQYF

v_call: TRBV2
clone_size: once
d_call: NA
j_call: TRBJ2-7
cdr3_nt: TGTGCCAGCAGTGGGACGGGGGCCTACGAGCAGTACTTC
cdr3_aa: CASSGTGAYEQYF

v_call: TRBV14
clone_size: NA
d_call: NA
j_call: TRBJ2-2
cdr3_nt: TGTGCCAGCAGCCTATATCGTACGGGACGGACCATCCTTAATAACACCCGGGAGCTGTTTTTT
cdr3_aa: CASSLYRTGRTILNNTRELFF

v_call: TRBV6-5
clone_size: NA
d_call: TRBD1
j_call: TRBJ1-6
cdr3_nt: TGTGCCAGCAGCCAAAACAGGGGGCGCGGATCACCCCTCCACTTT
cdr3_aa: CASSQNRGRGSPLHF

v_call: TRBV5-6
clone_size: NA
d_call: NA
j_call: TRBJ1-1
cdr3_nt: TGTGCCAGCAGCTTGTTACAGCCTACCGCTGAAGCTTTCTTT
cdr3_aa: CASSLLQPTAEAFF

v_call: TRBV6-1
clone_size: NA
d_call: NA
j_call: TRBJ2-2
cdr3_nt: TGTGCCAGCAGTGAAGGAGGGAATGGGCTGTTTTTT
cdr3_aa: CASSEGGNGLFF

v_call: TRBV27
clone_size: NA
d_call: TRBD2
j_call: TRBJ2-1
cdr3_nt: TGTGCCAGCAGTTTCGCGGGGGGTTACAATGAGCAGTTCTTC
cdr3_aa: CASSFAGGYNEQFF

v_call: TRBV27
clone_size: NA
d_call: NA
j_call: TRBJ1-2
cdr3_nt: TGTGCCAGCAGTTTAAGGGGTGCTAACTATGGCTACACCTTC
cdr3_aa: CASSLRGANYGYTF

v_call: TRBV10-3
clone_size: NA
d_call: NA
j_call: TRBJ2-1
cdr3_nt: TGTGCCATCAGTGGGACGGATAGCTCCTACAATGAGCAGTTCTTC
cdr3_aa: CAISGTDSSYNEQFF

v_call: TRBV5-6
clone_size: NA
d_call: NA
j_call: TRBJ1-3
cdr3_nt: TGTGCCAGCAGCTTGGACAGTGGAAACACCATATATTTT
cdr3_aa: CASSLDSGNTIYF

v_call: TRBV28
clone_size: NA
d_call: NA
j_call: TRBJ1-4
cdr3_nt: TGTGCCAGCAGTTTAACCGGCAGACCTGCTACTAATGAAAAACTGTTTTTT
cdr3_aa: CASSLTGRPATNEKLFF

v_call: TRBV18
clone_size: NA
d_call: NA
j_call: TRBJ2-4
cdr3_nt: TGTGCCAGCTCACTTTCCGGGACAGTGGGGGGGAACATTCAGTACTTC
cdr3_aa: CASSLSGTVGGNIQYF

v_call: TRBV5-1
clone_size: few
d_call: NA
j_call: TRBJ1-5
cdr3_nt: TGCGCCAGCAGCTCGGACGGCACGTTGGATCCCCAGCATTTT
cdr3_aa: CASSSDGTLDPQHF

v_call: TRBV30
clone_size: NA
d_call: NA
j_call: TRBJ1-4
cdr3_nt: TGTGCCTGGAGACTAAACGCTGAAAAACTGTTTTTT
cdr3_aa: CAWRLNAEKLFF

v_call: TRBV10-3
clone_size: NA
d_call: NA
j_call: TRBJ2-6
cdr3_nt: TGTGCCATCAGTGAGTCGTCGGTTGCAGGGGCCAACGTCCTGACTTTC
cdr3_aa: CAISESSVAGANVLTF

v_call: TRBV6-5
clone_size: few
d_call: NA
j_call: TRBJ1-5
cdr3_nt: TGTGCCAGCAGTTACGATGGTGATCAGCCCCAGCATTTT
cdr3_aa: CASSYDGDQPQHF

v_call: TRBV4-3
clone_size: NA
d_call: TRBD1
j_call: TRBJ2-5
cdr3_nt: TGCGCCAGCAGCCAGGATACAGGGGTTGGGACCCAGTACTTC
cdr3_aa: CASSQDTGVGTQYF

v_call: TRBV2
clone_size: NA
d_call: NA
j_call: TRBJ2-3
cdr3_nt: TGTGCCAGCAGATCGGGACCCAGCACAGATACGCAGTATTTT
cdr3_aa: CASRSGPSTDTQYF

v_call: TRBV19
clone_size: once
d_call: TRBD1
j_call: TRBJ2-5
cdr3_nt: TGTGCCAGTAGCGTCGACAGGGGGCATTGGGAGACCCAGTACTTC
cdr3_aa: CASSVDRGHWETQYF

v_call: TRBV11-2
clone_size: NA
d_call: NA
j_call: TRBJ2-3
cdr3_nt: TGTGCCAGCAGCTTAGATCTTATGGGGGAGACAGGTCCAGATACGCAGTATTTT
cdr3_aa: CASSLDLMGETGPDTQYF

v_call: TRBV19
clone_size: once
d_call: NA
j_call: TRBJ2-3
cdr3_nt: TGTGCCAGTAAGAGGGTGTCCCTCACAGATACGCAGTATTTT
cdr3_aa: CASKRVSLTDTQYF

v_call: TRBV30
clone_size: NA
d_call: NA
j_call: TRBJ1-3
cdr3_nt: TGTGCCTGGAGTGTGGGGGTCAGCCGCTCTGGAAACACCATATATTTT
cdr3_aa: CAWSVGVSRSGNTIYF

v_call: TRBV4-1
clone_size: once
d_call: TRBD1
j_call: TRBJ2-5
cdr3_nt: TGCGCCAGCAGCCAGGGAGACAGGGGACCCAAGAGATCCCAGTACTTC
cdr3_aa: CASSQGDRGPKRSQYF

v_call: TRBV9
clone_size: NA
d_call: NA
j_call: TRBJ1-1
cdr3_nt: TGTGCCAGCAGCGTAGGCGGCAGGCAGAACACTGAAGCTTTCTTT
cdr3_aa: CASSVGGRQNTEAFF

v_call: TRBV29-1
clone_size: NA
d_call: NA
j_call: TRBJ1-3
cdr3_nt: TGCAGCGTTGAGGACACCCTCTCTGGAAACACCATATATTTT
cdr3_aa: CSVEDTLSGNTIYF

v_call: TRBV9
clone_size: once
d_call: NA
j_call: TRBJ2-3
cdr3_nt: TGTGCCAGCAGCCCCCGGGAGCCTCTGCAAGATACGCAGTATTTT
cdr3_aa: CASSPREPLQDTQYF

v_call: TRBV6-6
clone_size: NA
d_call: NA
j_call: TRBJ1-1
cdr3_nt: TGTGCCAGCAGTCCAGATCCGGGACTCCGGGATGAAGCTTTCTTT
cdr3_aa: CASSPDPGLRDEAFF

v_call: TRBV18
clone_size: few
d_call: NA
j_call: TRBJ1-1
cdr3_nt: TGTGCCAGCTCAGGCGACACTGAAGCTTTCTTT
cdr3_aa: CASSGDTEAFF

v_call: TRBV29-1
clone_size: NA
d_call: NA
j_call: TRBJ1-2
cdr3_nt: TGCAGCGAGGGGGACAACTATGGCTACACCTTC
cdr3_aa: CSEGDNYGYTF

v_call: TRBV19
clone_size: once
d_call: NA
j_call: TRBJ1-5
cdr3_nt: TGTGCCAGTAGGACAGATAATAGCAATCAGCCCCAGCATTTT
cdr3_aa: CASRTDNSNQPQHF

v_call: TRBV6-1
clone_size: NA
d_call: TRBD1
j_call: TRBJ2-3
cdr3_nt: TGTGCCAGCAGTGAAAGAACAGGGGCAGATACGCAGTATTTT
cdr3_aa: CASSERTGADTQYF

v_call: TRBV7-9
clone_size: once
d_call: TRBD1
j_call: TRBJ1-2
cdr3_nt: TGTGCCAGCAGCTTAGGGGCTGGGACAGGGGGCTATGGCTACACCTTC
cdr3_aa: CASSLGAGTGGYGYTF

v_call: TRBV5-1
clone_size: few
d_call: TRBD1
j_call: TRBJ2-7
cdr3_nt: TGCGCCAGCAGCTCCGGGACAGTAGGGGCCGGGCAGTACTTC
cdr3_aa: CASSSGTVGAGQYF

v_call: TRBV29-1
clone_size: once
d_call: NA
j_call: TRBJ2-7
cdr3_nt: TGCAGCGTTGAAGTCGGCGAGCAGTACTTC
cdr3_aa: CSVEVGEQYF

v_call: TRBV11-2
clone_size: once
d_call: NA
j_call: TRBJ1-3
cdr3_nt: TGTGCCAGCAGCTTATCCGGGGGCGTTAGGCAAAACACCATATATTTT
cdr3_aa: CASSLSGGVRQNTIYF

v_call: TRBV6-5
clone_size: NA
d_call: NA
j_call: TRBJ1-5
cdr3_nt: TGTGCCAGCAGTTACTCGGGACGGGTCAATCAGCCCCAGCATTTT
cdr3_aa: CASSYSGRVNQPQHF

v_call: TRBV6-5
clone_size: NA
d_call: NA
j_call: TRBJ2-7
cdr3_nt: TGTGCCAGCCGATGGGGGAATGAGCAGTACTTC
cdr3_aa: CASRWGNEQYF